Listed below are T cell receptor beta chains from one sample, sequenced in a study of control samples from healthy donors and cancer patients. Libraries were prepared by immunoSEQ multiplex PCR; TCRdb keeps only in-frame clonotypes and omits some of them. Here the sample spans roughly 70,000 clones, approximately 94% being singletons. The sequenced sample was blood. These receptors were taken from a woman in her thirties in good health. The CDR3 runs from the conserved cysteine through the conserved F or W. D genes are given only for firm matches. Clone size is not always given. Where it is, it says once, few, many or a class for expanded clones.

TRBJ1-6	TRBV6-1	-	-	CASSDVSGGLLGNSPLHF	TGTGCCAGCAGTGATGTCTCCGGGGGGTTATTGGGGAATTCACCCCTCCACTTT
TRBJ1-2	TRBV4-1	-	TRBD1	CASSPRQGETYGYTF	TGCGCCAGCAGCCCCCGACAGGGGGAAACCTATGGCTACACCTTC
TRBJ2-7	TRBV19	-	-	CASSIRPGSLYEQYF	TGTGCCAGTAGTATTCGGCCAGGGTCCTTATACGAGCAGTACTTC
TRBJ2-7	TRBV7-2	few	-	CASSLWVYEQYF	TGTGCCAGCAGCTTATGGGTATACGAGCAGTACTTC
TRBJ2-5	TRBV3-1/TRBV3-2	-	TRBD2	CASSQEPAGGTETQYF	TGTGCCAGCAGCCAAGAACCTGCGGGGGGAACAGAGACCCAGTACTTC
TRBJ1-2	TRBV6-5	-	-	CASSYRRYPNYGYTF	TGTGCCAGCAGTTACAGGCGATATCCTAACTATGGCTACACCTTC
TRBJ2-2	TRBV15	-	-	CATSRERGPNTGELFF	TGTGCCACCAGCAGAGAACGGGGGCCGAACACCGGGGAGCTGTTTTTT
TRBJ2-1	TRBV6-7	-	-	CASSYWLATYNEQFF	TGTGCCAGCAGTTACTGGCTAGCGACCTACAATGAGCAGTTCTTC
TRBJ1-1	TRBV2	-	-	CASSEDGGENTEAFF	TGTGCCAGCAGTGAAGATGGGGGCGAGAACACTGAAGCTTTCTTT
TRBJ2-1	TRBV5-4	-	TRBD2	CASSSSGGASYNEQFF	TGTGCCAGCAGCTCTAGCGGGGGGGCCTCCTACAATGAGCAGTTCTTC
TRBJ2-1	TRBV6-5	-	TRBD2	CASSSTTSGGYNEQFF	TGTGCCAGCAGTTCGACGACTAGCGGGGGATACAATGAGCAGTTCTTC
TRBJ1-2	TRBV12-3/TRBV12-4	-	-	CASAEGGNYGYTF	TGTGCCAGCGCTGAGGGGGGGAACTATGGCTACACCTTC
TRBJ1-1	TRBV5-5	once	TRBD1	CASSFLDRGWNTEAFF	TGTGCCAGCAGCTTCTTGGACAGGGGATGGAACACTGAAGCTTTCTTT
TRBJ2-2	TRBV3-1/TRBV3-2	-	-	CASSQWGNSGRTGELFF	TGTGCCAGCAGCCAATGGGGGAACAGCGGCCGCACCGGGGAGCTGTTTTTT
TRBJ2-7	TRBV19	-	TRBD1	CASSPTGGNEQYF	TGTGCCAGTAGCCCGACAGGGGGGAACGAGCAGTACTTC
TRBJ1-5	TRBV4-1	-	-	CASSPRGNQPQHF	TGCGCCAGCAGCCCCCGCGGGAATCAGCCCCAGCATTTT
TRBJ1-2	TRBV5-1	-	TRBD1	CASSGTGGEGYTF	TGCGCCAGCAGCGGGACAGGGGGCGAGGGCTACACCTTC
TRBJ2-3	TRBV2	-	-	CASSADDFSYF	TGTGCCAGCAGTGCGGACGACTTTTCGTATTTT
TRBJ1-4	TRBV19	-	-	CATKEGGNEKLFF	TGTGCCACGAAAGAGGGAGGGAATGAAAAACTGTTTTTT
TRBJ2-5	TRBV6-5	-	TRBD1	CASRHGTGEETQYF	TGTGCCAGCAGGCATGGGACAGGAGAAGAGACCCAGTACTTC
TRBJ1-2	TRBV24-1	-	TRBD1	CATSEGGDREGYGYTF	TGTGCCACCAGTGAAGGCGGGGACAGGGAGGGCTATGGCTACACCTTC
TRBJ2-3	TRBV9	-	TRBD2	CASSLGTSGSRGTDTQYF	TGTGCCAGCAGCTTGGGGACTAGCGGATCCCGGGGCACAGATACGCAGTATTTT
TRBJ1-3	TRBV7-2	-	-	CASSFGREWATGNTIYF	TGTGCCAGCAGCTTTGGAAGAGAATGGGCTACTGGAAACACCATATATTTT
TRBJ2-1	TRBV19	-	-	CASSIGSHEQFF	TGTGCCAGTAGTATCGGGAGCCATGAGCAGTTCTTC
TRBJ1-1	TRBV7-9	-	TRBD1	CASSGTMDRLLAFF	TGTGCCAGCAGCGGAACGATGGACAGGCTTCTAGCTTTCTTT
TRBJ2-5	TRBV3-1/TRBV3-2	few	TRBD2	CASSPREAGVDQETQYF	TGTGCCAGCAGCCCGCGGGAGGCGGGGGTGGATCAAGAGACCCAGTACTTC
TRBJ1-1	TRBV7-9	once	-	CASSVTGFF	TGTGCCAGCAGCGTCACAGGTTTCTTT
TRBJ2-5	TRBV6-5	-	-	CASSKNLETQYF	TGTGCCAGCAGCAAGAACTTAGAGACCCAGTACTTC
TRBJ1-2	TRBV19	once	-	CASSIDARGYGYTF	TGTGCCAGTAGTATAGATGCCAGGGGATATGGCTACACCTTC
TRBJ2-3	TRBV7-3	-	-	CASSLMTTDTQYF	TGTGCCAGCAGCTTAATGACGACAGATACGCAGTATTTT
TRBJ1-2	TRBV18	-	-	CASSPSGIGDGYTF	TGTGCCAGCTCACCCTCGGGTATTGGGGATGGCTACACCTTC
TRBJ2-5	TRBV3-1/TRBV3-2	-	-	CASSSQGGETQYF	TGTGCCAGCAGCTCACAGGGGGGGGAGACCCAGTACTTC
TRBJ1-1	TRBV11-3	-	-	CASSLAAGLDTEAFF	TGTGCCAGCAGCTTAGCAGCAGGGCTCGACACTGAAGCTTTCTTT